Sequencing of this TCR beta chain was carried out in a study of shared clonotypes between healthy human individuals. Whole-study results and caveats: Relative to clonotypes present in all four donors, those not shared had lower generation probabilities.

As concerns this clone: Its specificity is unknown.

Each subset's genomic DNA was split evenly across several immunoSEQ plates. In replicate PCRs of sorted subsets, about 190 ng DNA, 29,000 or so T cell genomes, was used. In the study's own analysis: Filtering differed, since immunoSEQ gave only junction sequences and no quality scores. The data were produced by immunoSEQ multiplex PCR, yet TCRdb's version contains in-frame clones alone and is incomplete. V and J calls and clone size are given by that table; D and trimming were obtained from the DNA. The data hold around 940,000 clones, with over 60% observed a single time. This receptor was identified in a man aged 18 to 29 in good health. The sequencing input was memory CD4+ T cells sorted from blood. Described subset: CD45RA-negative fraction.

The CDR3 sequence is CASSSGDSKLAKNIQYF. The CDR3 DNA sequence: TGTGCCAGTAGTAGCGGGGACAGCAAACTAGCCAAAAACATTCAGTACTTC. The chain links TRBV19 to TRBJ2-4; maybe TRBD1 (7 bases). Germline V CDR1 and CDR2: LNHDA, SQIVND (reference sequence). V lost 4 bases to trimming and J lost 0 bases, with 16 bases between them. The CDR3 is 17 residues long.